This record covers a single T cell receptor beta chain. Its antigen remains unknown. The sample comes from a study of T-cell memory formation after mild COVID-19. Study-wide points: Among contracting clones, CD4+ were mainly CM/EM and CD8+ enriched in EMRA. Pre-infection memory held some responding clones, suggesting pre-existing cross-reactive T cells responded. Second-wave clones with a day 37 peak had unconfirmed SARS-CoV-2 specificity. Later expanders leaned toward CD4+, whereas clones contracting from day 15 to 85 were balanced CD4/CD8.

TCRdb re-called the 5' RACE reads with MiXCR, one entry per CDR3 protein. Of hundreds of thousands of distinct CDR3 sequences detected, about 20% appear once; the ten largest clones hold under 15%. Trimming left V 0 bases short and J 4 bases short, with 13 bases between. The CDR3 totals 15 residues. Germline V lookup: CDR1 MNHEY, CDR2 SVGAGI. This TCR derives from an adult woman who had mild COVID-19 (a few samples of this study predate the infection). Cell type and time point are not known. The chain recombines TRBV6-5 with TRBJ2-7, with D perhaps TRBD1 or TRBD2 (6 bases each). Sequencing was carried out using PBMCs or a T cell subset sorted from them (not recorded which). CDR3 nucleotides: TGTGCCAGCAGTTACTCGACGCAGGGGAGGTACGAGCAGTACTTC. It encodes CASSYSTQGRYEQYF.